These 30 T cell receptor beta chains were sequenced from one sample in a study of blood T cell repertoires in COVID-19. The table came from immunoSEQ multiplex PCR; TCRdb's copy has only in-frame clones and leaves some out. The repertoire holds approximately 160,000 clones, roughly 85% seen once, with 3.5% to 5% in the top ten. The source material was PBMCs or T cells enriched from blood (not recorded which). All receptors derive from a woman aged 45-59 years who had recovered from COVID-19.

The CDR3 spells CASSPGGVSPDTQYF. DNA for the CDR3: TGCGCCAGCAGCCCGGGAGGAGTGAGCCCAGATACGCAGTATTTT. The J gene is TRBJ2-3, the V gene TRBV5-1; 7 bases are a match to TRBD2. The V gene's germline CDR1 is SGHRS and CDR2 YFSETQ. Trimming cost V 4 bases and J 4 bases; bases outside gene matches: 9. The CDR3 is 15 amino acids.

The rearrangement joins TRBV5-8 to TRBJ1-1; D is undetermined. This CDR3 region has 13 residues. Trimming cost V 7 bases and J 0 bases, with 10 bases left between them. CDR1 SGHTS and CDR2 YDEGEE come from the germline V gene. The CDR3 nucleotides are TGTGCCAGCGTTTCAGGCGTGAACACTGAAGCTTTCTTT. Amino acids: CASVSGVNTEAFF.

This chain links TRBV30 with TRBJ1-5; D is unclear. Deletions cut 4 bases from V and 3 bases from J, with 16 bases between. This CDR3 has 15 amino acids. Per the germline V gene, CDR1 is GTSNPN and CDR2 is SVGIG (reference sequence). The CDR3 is CAWTRSDGDNQPQHF. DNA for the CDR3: TGTGCCTGGACCAGATCGGACGGGGACAATCAGCCCCAGCATTTT.

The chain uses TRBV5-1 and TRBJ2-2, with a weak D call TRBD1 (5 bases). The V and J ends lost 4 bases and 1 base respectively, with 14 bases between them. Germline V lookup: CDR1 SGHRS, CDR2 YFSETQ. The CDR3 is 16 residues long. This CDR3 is CASSRTVTGNTGELFF. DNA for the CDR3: TGCGCCAGCAGCCGTACAGTAACAGGGAACACCGGGGAGCTGTTTTTT.

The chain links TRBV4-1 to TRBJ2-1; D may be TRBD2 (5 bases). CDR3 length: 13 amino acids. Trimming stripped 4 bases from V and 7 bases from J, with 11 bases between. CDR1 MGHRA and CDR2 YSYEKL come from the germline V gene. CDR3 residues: CASSRIGVNEQFF. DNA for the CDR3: TGCGCCAGCAGCCGCATCGGGGTAAATGAGCAGTTCTTC.

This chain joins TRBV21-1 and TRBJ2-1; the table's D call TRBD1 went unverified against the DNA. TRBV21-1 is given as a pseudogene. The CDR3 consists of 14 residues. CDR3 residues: CASSTTGVYNEQFF. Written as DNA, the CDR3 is TGTGCCAGCAGCACGACAGGGGTCTACAATGAGCAGTTCTTC.

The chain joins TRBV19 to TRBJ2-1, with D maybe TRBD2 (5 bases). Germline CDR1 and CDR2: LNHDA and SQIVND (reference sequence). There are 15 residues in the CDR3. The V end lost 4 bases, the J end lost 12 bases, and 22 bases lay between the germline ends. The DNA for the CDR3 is TGTGCCAGTAGTAGGGAGACCCTTCGGCCAATGTCGCAGTTCTTC. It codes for CASSRETLRPMSQFF.

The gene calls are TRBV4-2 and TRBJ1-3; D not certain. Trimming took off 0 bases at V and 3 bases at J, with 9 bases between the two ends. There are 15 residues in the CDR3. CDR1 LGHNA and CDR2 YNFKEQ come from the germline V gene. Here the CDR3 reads CASSQDGVIGNTIYF. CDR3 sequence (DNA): TGTGCCAGCAGCCAAGACGGGGTGATTGGAAACACCATATATTTT.

CDR3 amino acids: CASSQDKEQPQHF. The CDR3 DNA reads TGTGCCAGCAGCCAAGATAAGGAGCAGCCCCAGCATTTT. This chain joins TRBV3-1 (or the pseudogene TRBV3-2) and TRBJ1-5, with D unclear. Germline V lookup: CDR1 LGHDT, CDR2 YNNKEL (reference sequence). The V and J ends lost 0 bases and 7 bases respectively, with 7 bases between them. CDR3 length: 13 amino acids.

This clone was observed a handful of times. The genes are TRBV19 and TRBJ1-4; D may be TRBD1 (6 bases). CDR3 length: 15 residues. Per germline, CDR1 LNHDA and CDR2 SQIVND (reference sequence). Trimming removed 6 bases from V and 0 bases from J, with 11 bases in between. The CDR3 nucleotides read TGTGCCAGTAGCTCCCCAGGGGCAACTAATGAAAAACTGTTTTTT. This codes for CASSSPGATNEKLFF.

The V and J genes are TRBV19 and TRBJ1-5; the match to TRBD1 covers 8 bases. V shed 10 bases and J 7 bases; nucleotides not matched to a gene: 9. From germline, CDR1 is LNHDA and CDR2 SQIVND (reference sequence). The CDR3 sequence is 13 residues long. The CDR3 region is CAIGGQGGQPQHF. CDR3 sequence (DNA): TGTGCCATTGGAGGACAGGGTGGCCAGCCCCAGCATTTT.

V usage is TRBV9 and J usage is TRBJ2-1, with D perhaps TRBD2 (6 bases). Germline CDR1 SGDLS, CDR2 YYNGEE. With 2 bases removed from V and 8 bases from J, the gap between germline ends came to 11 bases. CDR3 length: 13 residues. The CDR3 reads CASSVTSWDEQFF. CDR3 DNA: TGTGCCAGCAGCGTGACTAGTTGGGATGAGCAGTTCTTC.

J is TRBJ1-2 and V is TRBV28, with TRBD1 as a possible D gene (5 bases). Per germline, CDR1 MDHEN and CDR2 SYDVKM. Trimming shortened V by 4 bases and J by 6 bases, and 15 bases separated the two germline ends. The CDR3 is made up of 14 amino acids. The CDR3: CASSWQGRLDGYTF. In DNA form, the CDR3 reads TGTGCCAGCAGTTGGCAGGGCCGGTTAGATGGCTACACCTTC.

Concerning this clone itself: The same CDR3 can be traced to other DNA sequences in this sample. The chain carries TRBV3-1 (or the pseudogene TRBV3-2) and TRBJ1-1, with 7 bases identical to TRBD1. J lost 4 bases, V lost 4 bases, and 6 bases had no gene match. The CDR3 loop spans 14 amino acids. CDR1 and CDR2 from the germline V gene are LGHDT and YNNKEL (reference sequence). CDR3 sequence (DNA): TGTGCCAGCAGCCTCAGACAGGGAGGCACTGAAGCTTTCTTT. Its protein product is CASSLRQGGTEAFF.

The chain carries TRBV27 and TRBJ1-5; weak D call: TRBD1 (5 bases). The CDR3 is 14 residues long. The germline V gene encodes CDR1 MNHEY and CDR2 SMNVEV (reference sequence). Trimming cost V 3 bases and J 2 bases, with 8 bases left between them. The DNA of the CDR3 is TGTGCCAGCAGTTTTGCCAGGGGCAATCAGCCCCAGCATTTT. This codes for CASSFARGNQPQHF.

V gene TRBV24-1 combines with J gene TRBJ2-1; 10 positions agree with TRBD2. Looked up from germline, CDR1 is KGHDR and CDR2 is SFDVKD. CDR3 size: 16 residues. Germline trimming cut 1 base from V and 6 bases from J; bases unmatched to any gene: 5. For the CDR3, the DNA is TGTGCCACCAGTGATTTAACTAGCGGGGCGACCAATGAGCAGTTCTTC. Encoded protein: CATSDLTSGATNEQFF.

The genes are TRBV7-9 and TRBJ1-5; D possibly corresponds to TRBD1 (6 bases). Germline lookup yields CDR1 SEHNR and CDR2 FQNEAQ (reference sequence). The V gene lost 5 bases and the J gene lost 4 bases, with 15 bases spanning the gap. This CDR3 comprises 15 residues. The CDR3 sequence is CASSLPGGTNQPQHF. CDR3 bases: TGTGCCAGCAGCCTCCCGGGGGGCACTAATCAGCCCCAGCATTTT.

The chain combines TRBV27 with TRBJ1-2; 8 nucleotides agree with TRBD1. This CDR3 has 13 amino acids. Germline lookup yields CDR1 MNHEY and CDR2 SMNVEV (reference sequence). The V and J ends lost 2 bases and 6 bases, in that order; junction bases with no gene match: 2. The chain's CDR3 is CASSLQTGDGYTF. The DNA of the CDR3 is TGTGCCAGCAGTTTACAGACAGGGGATGGCTACACCTTC.

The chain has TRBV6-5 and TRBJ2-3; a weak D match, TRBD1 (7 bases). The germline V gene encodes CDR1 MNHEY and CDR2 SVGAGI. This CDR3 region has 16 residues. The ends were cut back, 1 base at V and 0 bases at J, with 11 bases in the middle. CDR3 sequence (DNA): TGTGCCAGCAGTTACTGGCGGGACAGTAGCACAGATACGCAGTATTTT. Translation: CASSYWRDSSTDTQYF.

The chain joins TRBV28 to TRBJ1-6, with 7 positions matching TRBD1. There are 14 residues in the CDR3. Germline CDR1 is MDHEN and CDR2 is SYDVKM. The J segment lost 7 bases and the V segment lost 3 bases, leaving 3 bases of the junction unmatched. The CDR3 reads CASSFRQGNSPLHF. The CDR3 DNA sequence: TGTGCCAGCAGTTTCCGACAGGGAAATTCACCCCTCCACTTT.

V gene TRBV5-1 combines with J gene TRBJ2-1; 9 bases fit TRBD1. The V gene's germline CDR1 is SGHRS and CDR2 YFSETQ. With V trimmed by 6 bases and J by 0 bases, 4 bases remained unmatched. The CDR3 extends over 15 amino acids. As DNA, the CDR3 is TGCGCCAGCACCTCGGGACAGGGCTCCTACAATGAGCAGTTCTTC. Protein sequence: CASTSGQGSYNEQFF.

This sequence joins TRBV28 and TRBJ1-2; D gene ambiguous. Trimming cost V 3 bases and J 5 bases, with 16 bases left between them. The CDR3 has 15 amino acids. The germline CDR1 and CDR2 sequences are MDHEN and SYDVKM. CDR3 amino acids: CASSFLPGSIYGYTF. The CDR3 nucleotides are TGTGCCAGCAGTTTCCTCCCGGGATCTATATATGGCTACACCTTC.

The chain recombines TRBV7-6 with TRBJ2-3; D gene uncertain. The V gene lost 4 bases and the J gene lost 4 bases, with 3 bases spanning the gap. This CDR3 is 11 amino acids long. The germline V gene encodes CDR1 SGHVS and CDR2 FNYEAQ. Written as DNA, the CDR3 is TGTGCCAGCAGCTCAGCAGATACGCAGTATTTT. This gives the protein CASSSADTQYF. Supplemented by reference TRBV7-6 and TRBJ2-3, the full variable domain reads GAGVSQSPRYKVTKRGQDVALRCDPISGHVSLYWYRQALGQGPEFLTYFNYEAQQDKSGLPNDRFSAERPEGSISTLTIQRTEQRDSAMYRCASSSADTQYFGPGTRLTVL.

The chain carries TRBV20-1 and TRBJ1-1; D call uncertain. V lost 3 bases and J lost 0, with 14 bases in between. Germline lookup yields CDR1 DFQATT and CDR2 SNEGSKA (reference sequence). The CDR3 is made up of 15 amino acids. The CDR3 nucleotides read TGCAGTGCTAGTGAGGGCAGATCAATGAACACTGAAGCTTTCTTT. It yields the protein CSASEGRSMNTEAFF.

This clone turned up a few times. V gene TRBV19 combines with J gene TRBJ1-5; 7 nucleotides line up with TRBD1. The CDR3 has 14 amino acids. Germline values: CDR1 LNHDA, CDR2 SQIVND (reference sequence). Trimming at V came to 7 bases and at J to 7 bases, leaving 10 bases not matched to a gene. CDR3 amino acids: CASTPDRAEQPQHF. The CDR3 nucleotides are TGTGCCAGTACGCCCGACAGGGCGGAGCAGCCCCAGCATTTT.

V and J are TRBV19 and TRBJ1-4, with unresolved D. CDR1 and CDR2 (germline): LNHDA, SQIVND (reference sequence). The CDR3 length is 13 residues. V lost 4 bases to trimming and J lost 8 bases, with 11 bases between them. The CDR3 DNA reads TGTGCCAGTAGTAGGGCGTTCGAGGAAAAACTGTTTTTT. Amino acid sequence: CASSRAFEEKLFF.

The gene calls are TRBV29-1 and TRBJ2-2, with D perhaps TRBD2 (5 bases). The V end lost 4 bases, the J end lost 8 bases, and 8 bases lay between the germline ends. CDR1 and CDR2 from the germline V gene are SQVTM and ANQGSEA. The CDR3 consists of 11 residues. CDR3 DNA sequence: TGCAGCGTTGTACGCGGGGGGGAGCTGTTTTTT. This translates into CSVVRGGELFF.

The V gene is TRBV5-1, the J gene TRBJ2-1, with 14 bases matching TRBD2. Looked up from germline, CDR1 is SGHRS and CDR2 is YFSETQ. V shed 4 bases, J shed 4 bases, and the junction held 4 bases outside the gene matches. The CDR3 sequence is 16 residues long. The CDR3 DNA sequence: TGCGCCAGCAGCCCGACTAGCGGGGGGGTTTACAATGAGCAGTTCTTC. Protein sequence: CASSPTSGGVYNEQFF.

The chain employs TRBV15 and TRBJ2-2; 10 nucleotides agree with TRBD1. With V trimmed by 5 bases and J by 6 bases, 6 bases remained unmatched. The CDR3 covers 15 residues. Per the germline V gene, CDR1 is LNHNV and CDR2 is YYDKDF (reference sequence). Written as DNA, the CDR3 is TGTGCCACCAGCGGCCGACAGGGGGCGCCCGGGGAGCTGTTTTTT. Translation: CATSGRQGAPGELFF.

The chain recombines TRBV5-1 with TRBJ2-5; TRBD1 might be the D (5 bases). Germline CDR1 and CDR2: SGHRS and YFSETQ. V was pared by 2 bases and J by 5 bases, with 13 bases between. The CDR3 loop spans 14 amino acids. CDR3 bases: TGCGCCAGCAGCTTATCAGGGCGGTCGGAGACCCAGTACTTC. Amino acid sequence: CASSLSGRSETQYF.